The present TCR beta chain was sequenced within a study of blood T cell repertoires in COVID-19. The assay was immunoSEQ multiplex PCR, and TCRdb's table has in-frame clones only and misses some. The repertoire holds a few hundred thousand clones, with 86% as singletons. Per germline, CDR1 ENHRY and CDR2 SYGVKD. V was trimmed by 0 bases and J by 4 bases, leaving 13 bases between them. The CDR3 runs 16 residues. The clonotype originates from a woman between 55 and 75 years old with COVID-19, enrolled during active disease. The specimen was peripheral blood. The chain has TRBV10-3 and TRBJ2-1; possible D gene TRBD2, 7 bases. The CDR3 loop reads CAISESGGADYNEQFF. The DNA for the CDR3 is TGTGCCATCAGTGAGTCAGGGGGGGCGGATTACAATGAGCAGTTCTTC.